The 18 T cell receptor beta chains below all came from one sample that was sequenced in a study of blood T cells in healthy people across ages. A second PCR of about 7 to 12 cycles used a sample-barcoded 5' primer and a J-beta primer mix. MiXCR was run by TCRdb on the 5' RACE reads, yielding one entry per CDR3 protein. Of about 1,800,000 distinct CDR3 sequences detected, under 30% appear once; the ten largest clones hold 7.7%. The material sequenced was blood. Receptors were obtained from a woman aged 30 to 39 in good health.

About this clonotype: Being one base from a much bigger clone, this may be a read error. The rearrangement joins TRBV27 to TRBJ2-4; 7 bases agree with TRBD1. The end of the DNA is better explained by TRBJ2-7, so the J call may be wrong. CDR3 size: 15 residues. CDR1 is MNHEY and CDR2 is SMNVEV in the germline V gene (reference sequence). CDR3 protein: CAGSLSQGVSYEQYF. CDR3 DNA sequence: TGTGCCGGCAGTTTATCTCAGGGGGTCTCCTACGAGCAGTACTTC.

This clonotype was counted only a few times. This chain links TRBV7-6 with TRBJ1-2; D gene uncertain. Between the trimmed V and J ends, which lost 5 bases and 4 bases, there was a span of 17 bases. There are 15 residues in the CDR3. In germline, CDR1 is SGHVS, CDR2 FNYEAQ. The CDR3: CASSPADGGSYGYTF. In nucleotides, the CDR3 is TGTGCCAGCAGCCCAGCGGACGGAGGGAGCTATGGCTACACCTTC.

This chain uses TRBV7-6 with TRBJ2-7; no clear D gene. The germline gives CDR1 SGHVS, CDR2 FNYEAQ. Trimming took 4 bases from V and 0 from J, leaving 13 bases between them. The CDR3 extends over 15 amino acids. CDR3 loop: CASSSSQASSYEQYF. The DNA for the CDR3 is TGTGCCAGCAGCTCCTCCCAGGCGAGCTCCTACGAGCAGTACTTC.

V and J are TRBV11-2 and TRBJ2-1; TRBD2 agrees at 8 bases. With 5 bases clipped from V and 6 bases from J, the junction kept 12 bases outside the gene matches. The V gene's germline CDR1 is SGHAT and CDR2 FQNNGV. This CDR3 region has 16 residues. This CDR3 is CASSQVRSGGTNEQFF. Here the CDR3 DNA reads TGTGCCAGCAGCCAGGTTCGGAGCGGGGGAACCAATGAGCAGTTCTTC.

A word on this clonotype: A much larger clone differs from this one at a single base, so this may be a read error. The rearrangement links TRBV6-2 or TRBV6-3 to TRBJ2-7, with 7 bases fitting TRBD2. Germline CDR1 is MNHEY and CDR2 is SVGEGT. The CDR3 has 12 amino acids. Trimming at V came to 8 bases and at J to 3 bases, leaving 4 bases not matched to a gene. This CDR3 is CASGKRGYEQYF. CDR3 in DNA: TGTGCCAGCGGAAAGCGGGGCTACGAGCAGTACTTC.

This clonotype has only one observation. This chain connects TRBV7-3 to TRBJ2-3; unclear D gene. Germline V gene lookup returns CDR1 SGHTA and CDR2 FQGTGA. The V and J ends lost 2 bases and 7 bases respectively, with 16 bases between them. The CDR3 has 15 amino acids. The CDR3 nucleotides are TGTGCCAGCAGCTTAGAGGCTAGTCTCGCACATACGCAGTATTTT. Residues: CASSLEASLAHTQYF.

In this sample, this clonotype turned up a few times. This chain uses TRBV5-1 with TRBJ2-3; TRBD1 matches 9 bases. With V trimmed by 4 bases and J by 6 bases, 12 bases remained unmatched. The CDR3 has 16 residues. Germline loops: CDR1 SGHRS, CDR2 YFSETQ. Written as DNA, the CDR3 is TGCGCCAGCAGCCCGGCGGGACAGGGAAACGTGGATACGCAGTATTTT. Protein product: CASSPAGQGNVDTQYF.

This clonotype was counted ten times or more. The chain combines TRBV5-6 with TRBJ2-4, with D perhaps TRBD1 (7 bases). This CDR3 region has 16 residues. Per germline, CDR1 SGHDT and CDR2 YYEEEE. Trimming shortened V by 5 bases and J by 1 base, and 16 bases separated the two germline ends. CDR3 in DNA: TGTGCCAGCAGTGCGCAGGGGGGATTTGCCAAAAACATTCAGTACTTC. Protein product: CASSAQGGFAKNIQYF.

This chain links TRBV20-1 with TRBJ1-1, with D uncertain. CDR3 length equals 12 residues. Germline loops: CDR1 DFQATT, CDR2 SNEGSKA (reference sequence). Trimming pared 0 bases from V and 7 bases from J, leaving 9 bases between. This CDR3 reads CSAREGFREAFF. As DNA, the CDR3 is TGCAGTGCTAGAGAAGGCTTCCGTGAAGCTTTCTTT.

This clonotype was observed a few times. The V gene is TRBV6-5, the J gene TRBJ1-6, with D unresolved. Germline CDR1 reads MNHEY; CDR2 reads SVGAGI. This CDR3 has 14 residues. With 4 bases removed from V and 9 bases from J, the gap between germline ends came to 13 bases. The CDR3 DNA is TGTGCCAGCAGTTTGGGTTCGTTGGGTTCACCCCTCCACTTT. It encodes CASSLGSLGSPLHF.

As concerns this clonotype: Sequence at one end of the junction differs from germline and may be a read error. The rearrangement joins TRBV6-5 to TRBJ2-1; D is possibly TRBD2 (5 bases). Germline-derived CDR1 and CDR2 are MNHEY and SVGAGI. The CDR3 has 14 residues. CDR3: CASARGTRYNGQFF. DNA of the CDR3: TGTGCCAGCGCACGGGGTACCCGCTACAATGGGCAGTTCTTC.

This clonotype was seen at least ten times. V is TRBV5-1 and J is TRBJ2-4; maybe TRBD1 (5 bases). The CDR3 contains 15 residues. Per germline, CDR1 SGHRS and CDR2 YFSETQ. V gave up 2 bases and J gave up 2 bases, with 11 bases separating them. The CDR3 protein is CASSLSAGTKNIQYF. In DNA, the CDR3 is TGCGCCAGCAGCTTAAGCGCAGGGACCAAAAACATTCAGTACTTC.

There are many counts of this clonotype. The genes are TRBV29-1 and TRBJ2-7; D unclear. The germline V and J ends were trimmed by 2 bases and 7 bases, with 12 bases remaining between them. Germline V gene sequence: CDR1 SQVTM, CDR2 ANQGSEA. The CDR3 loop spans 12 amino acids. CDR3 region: CSVERPPEEQYF. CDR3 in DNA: TGCAGCGTTGAAAGGCCTCCTGAGGAGCAGTACTTC.

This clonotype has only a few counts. The CDR3 nucleotides are TGTGCCAGCAGCTCGGCCCCGGGACAGGGCCACGAGCAGTACTTC. Protein product: CASSSAPGQGHEQYF. The rearrangement links TRBV7-2 to TRBJ2-7, with TRBD1 matching over 9 bases. V was clipped by 4 bases and J by 5 bases; unmatched bases: 9. This CDR3 has 15 amino acids. Germline CDR1 and CDR2: SGHTA and FQGNSA.

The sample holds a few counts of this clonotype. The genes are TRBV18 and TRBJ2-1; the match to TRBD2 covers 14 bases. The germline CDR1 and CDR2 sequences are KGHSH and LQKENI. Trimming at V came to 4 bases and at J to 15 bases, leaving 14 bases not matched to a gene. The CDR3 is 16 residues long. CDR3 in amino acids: CASSLRAGLAGARRFF. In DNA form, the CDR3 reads TGTGCCAGCTCACTAAGAGCGGGACTAGCGGGGGCAAGACGGTTCTTC.

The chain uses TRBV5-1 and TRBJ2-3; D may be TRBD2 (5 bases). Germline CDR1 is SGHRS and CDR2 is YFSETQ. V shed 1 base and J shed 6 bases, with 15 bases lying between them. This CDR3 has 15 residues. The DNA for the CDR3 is TGCGCCAGCAGCTTGAGGGCGGGTCGGGCGGATACGCAGTATTTT. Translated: CASSLRAGRADTQYF.

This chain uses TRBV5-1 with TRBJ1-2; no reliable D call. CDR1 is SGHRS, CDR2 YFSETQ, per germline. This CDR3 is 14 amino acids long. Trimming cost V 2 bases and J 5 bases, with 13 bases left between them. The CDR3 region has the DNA TGCGCCAGCAGCTTTCCCGGTTTTCTTTATGGCTACACCTTC. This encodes CASSFPGFLYGYTF.

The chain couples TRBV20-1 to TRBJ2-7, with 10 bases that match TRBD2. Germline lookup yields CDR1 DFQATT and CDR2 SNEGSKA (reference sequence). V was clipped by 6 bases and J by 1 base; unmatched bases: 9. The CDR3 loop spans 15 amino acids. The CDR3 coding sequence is TGCAGTGCGACATCTAGCGGGAGATTTTCCTACGAGCAGTACTTC. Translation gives CSATSSGRFSYEQYF.